This T cell receptor (beta chain) was identified in a study of T-cell memory formation after mild COVID-19. The V segment lost 3 bases and the J segment 3 bases; nucleotides outside the gene matches: 7. This CDR3 is built from 15 residues. Germline-derived CDR1 and CDR2 are SGHRS and YFSETQ. TCRdb re-derived calls from the 5' RACE reads in MiXCR, one entry per CDR3 protein. The sample consists of hundreds of thousands of distinct CDR3 sequences, approximately 22% of them appearing once. Study results and limitations: While clones contracting from day 15 to 85 were balanced between CD4 and CD8, later expanders leaned CD4+. Pre-infection memory held some responding clones, suggesting pre-existing cross-reactive T cells responded.

There are a few counts of this clonotype. The antigen is not known. The J gene is TRBJ2-5, the V gene TRBV5-1, with 8 bases fitting TRBD1. Sequenced input: PBMCs or a T cell subset sorted from them (not recorded which). The clonotype originates from a man younger than 35 who had mild COVID-19 (a few samples of this study predate the infection). Cell type and time point are not known. The CDR3 DNA is TGCGCCAGCAGCTCATACTCGGGACAGGAAGAGACCCAGTACTTC. This codes for CASSSYSGQEETQYF.